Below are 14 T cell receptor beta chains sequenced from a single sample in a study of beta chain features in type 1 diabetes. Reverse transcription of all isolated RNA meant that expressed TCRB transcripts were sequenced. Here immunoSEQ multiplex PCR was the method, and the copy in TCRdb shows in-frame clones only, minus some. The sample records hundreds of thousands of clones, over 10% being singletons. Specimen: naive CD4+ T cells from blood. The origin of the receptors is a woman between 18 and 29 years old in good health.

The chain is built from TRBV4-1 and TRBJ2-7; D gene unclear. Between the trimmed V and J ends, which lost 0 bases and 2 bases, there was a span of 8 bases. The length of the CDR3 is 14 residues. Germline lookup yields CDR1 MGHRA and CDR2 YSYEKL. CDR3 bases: TGCGCCAGCAGCCAAGATACGGGCCCCTACGAGCAGTACGTC. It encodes CASSQDTGPYEQYV.

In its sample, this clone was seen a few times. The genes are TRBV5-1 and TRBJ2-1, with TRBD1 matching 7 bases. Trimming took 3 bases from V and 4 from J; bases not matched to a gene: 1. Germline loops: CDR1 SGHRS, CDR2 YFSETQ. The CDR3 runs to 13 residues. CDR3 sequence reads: CASSSGQYNEQFF. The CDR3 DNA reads TGCGCCAGCAGCTCGGGACAGTACAATGAGCAGTTCTTC.

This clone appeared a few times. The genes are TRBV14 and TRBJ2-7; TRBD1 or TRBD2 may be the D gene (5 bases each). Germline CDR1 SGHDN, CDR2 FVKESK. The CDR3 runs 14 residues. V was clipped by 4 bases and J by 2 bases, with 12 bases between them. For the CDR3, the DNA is TGTGCCAGCAGCCCTTGGGACGGCGCCTACGAGCAGTACTTC. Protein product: CASSPWDGAYEQYF.

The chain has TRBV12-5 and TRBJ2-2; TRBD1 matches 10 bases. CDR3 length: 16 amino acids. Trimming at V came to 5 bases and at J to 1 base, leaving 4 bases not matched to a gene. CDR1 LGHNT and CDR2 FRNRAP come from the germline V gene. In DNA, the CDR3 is TGTGCTAGTGGTCCTGGACAGGGGGAGAACACCGGGGAGCTGTTTTTT. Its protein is CASGPGQGENTGELFF.

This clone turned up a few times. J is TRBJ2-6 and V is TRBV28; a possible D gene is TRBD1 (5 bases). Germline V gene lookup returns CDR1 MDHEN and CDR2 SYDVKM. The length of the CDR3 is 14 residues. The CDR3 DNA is TGTGCAACCTGGGGCTTAACCGGGGCCAACGTCCTGACTTTC. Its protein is CATWGLTGANVLTF.

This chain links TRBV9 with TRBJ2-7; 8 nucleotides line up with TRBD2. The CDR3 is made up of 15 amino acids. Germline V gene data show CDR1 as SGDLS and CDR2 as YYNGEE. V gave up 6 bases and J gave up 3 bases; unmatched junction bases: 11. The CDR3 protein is CASTRGGRTYYEQYV. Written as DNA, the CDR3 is TGTGCCAGCACCCGCGGGGGGCGGACGTACTACGAGCAGTACGTC.

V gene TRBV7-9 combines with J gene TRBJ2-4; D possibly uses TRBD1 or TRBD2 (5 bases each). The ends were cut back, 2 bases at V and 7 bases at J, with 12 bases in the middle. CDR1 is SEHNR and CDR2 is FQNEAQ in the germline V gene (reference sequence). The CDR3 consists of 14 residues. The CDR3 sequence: CASSLRVGDNIQYF. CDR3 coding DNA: TGTGCCAGCAGCTTAAGGGTTGGGGACAACATTCAGTACTTC.

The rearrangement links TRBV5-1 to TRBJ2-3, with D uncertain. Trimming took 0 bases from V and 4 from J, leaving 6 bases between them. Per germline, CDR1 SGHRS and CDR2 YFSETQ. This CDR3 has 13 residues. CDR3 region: CASSLGLPDTQYF. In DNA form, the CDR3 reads TGCGCCAGCAGCTTGGGCCTACCAGATACGCAGTATTTT.

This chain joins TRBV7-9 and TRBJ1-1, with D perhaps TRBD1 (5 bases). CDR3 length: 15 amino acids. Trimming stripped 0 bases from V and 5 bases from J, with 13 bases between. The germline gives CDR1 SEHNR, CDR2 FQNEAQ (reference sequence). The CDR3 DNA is TGTGCCAGCAGCTTAGCGGGAAGGGGTGATACTGAAGCTTTCTTT. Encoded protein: CASSLAGRGDTEAFF.

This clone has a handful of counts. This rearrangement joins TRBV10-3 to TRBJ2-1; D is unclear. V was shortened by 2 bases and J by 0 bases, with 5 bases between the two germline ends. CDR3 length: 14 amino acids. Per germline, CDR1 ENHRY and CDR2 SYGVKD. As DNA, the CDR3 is TGTGCCATCAGTGAGGGCACCTCCTACAATGAGCAGTTCTTC. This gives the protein CAISEGTSYNEQFF.

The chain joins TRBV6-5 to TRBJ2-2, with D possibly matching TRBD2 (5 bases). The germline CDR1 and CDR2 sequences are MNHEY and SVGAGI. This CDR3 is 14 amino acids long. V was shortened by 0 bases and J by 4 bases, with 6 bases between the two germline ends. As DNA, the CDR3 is TGTGCCAGCAGTTACTCGAGCGGCACCGGGGAGCTGTTTTTT. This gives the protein CASSYSSGTGELFF.

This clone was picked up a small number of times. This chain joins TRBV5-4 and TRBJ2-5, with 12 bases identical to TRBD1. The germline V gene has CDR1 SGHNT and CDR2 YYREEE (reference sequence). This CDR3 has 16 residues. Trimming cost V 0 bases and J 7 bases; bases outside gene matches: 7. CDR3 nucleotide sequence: TGTGCCAGCAGCTTGGTGGGACAGGGGGCGCAAAGGACCCAGTACTTC. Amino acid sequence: CASSLVGQGAQRTQYF.

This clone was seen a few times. The CDR3 sequence is CASNSAVEQYF. CDR3 nucleotides: TGTGCCAGCAACTCGGCGGTCGAGCAGTACTTC. The genes are TRBV2 and TRBJ2-7; D unresolved. The germline V gene has CDR1 SNHLY and CDR2 FYNNEI. V lost 7 bases and J lost 6, with 10 bases in between. This CDR3 region has 11 residues.

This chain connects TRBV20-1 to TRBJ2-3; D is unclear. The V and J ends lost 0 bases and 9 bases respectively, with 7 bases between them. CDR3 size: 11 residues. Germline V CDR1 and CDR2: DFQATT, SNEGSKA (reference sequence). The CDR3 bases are TGCAGTGCTAGAGATGTCCTAACGCAGTATTTT. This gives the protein CSARDVLTQYF.